One and the same sample provided the 2 T cell receptor beta chains below, sequenced in a study of blood T cell repertoires in COVID-19. TCRdb's table, derived via immunoSEQ multiplex PCR, lists solely in-frame clones and lacks some. The table shows roughly 150,000 clones, with over 80% occurring only once. The sequencing sample was made of peripheral blood. Every receptor here comes from a man aged 65-85 years who had recovered from COVID-19.

The chain couples TRBV28 to TRBJ1-2; no firm D call. This CDR3 is 13 amino acids long. Trimming took 6 bases from V and 5 from J, leaving 13 bases between them. The germline CDR1 and CDR2 sequences are MDHEN and SYDVKM. The CDR3 DNA sequence: TGTGCCAGCAGCCCTTCTTCCAGTTATGGCTACACCTTC. Residues: CASSPSSSYGYTF.

This clone was seen a single time. The sample contains more than one DNA sequence encoding this CDR3. The chain joins TRBV5-1 to TRBJ2-3; a weak D match, TRBD1 (5 bases). From germline, CDR1 is SGHRS and CDR2 YFSETQ. This CDR3 contains 13 residues. With 0 bases removed from V and 4 bases from J, the gap between germline ends came to 6 bases. The CDR3 coding sequence is TGCGCCAGCAGCTTGGCAGGGTCAGATACGCAGTATTTT. This sequence encodes CASSLAGSDTQYF.